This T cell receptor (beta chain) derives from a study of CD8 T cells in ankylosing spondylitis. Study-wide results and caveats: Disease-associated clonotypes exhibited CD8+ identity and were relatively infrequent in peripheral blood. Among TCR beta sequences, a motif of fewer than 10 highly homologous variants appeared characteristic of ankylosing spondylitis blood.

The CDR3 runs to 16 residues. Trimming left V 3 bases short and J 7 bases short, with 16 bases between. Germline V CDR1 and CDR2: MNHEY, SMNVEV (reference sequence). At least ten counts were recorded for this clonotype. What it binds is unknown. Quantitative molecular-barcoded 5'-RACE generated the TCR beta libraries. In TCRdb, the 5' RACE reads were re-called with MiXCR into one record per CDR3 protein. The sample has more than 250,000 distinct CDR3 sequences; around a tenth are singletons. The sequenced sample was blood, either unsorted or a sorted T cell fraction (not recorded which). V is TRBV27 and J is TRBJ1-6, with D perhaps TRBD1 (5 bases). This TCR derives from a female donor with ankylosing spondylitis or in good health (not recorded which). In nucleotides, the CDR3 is TGTGCCAGCAGTTTCGGGGCAATTGGAGGGAATTCACCCCTCCACTTT. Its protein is CASSFGAIGGNSPLHF.